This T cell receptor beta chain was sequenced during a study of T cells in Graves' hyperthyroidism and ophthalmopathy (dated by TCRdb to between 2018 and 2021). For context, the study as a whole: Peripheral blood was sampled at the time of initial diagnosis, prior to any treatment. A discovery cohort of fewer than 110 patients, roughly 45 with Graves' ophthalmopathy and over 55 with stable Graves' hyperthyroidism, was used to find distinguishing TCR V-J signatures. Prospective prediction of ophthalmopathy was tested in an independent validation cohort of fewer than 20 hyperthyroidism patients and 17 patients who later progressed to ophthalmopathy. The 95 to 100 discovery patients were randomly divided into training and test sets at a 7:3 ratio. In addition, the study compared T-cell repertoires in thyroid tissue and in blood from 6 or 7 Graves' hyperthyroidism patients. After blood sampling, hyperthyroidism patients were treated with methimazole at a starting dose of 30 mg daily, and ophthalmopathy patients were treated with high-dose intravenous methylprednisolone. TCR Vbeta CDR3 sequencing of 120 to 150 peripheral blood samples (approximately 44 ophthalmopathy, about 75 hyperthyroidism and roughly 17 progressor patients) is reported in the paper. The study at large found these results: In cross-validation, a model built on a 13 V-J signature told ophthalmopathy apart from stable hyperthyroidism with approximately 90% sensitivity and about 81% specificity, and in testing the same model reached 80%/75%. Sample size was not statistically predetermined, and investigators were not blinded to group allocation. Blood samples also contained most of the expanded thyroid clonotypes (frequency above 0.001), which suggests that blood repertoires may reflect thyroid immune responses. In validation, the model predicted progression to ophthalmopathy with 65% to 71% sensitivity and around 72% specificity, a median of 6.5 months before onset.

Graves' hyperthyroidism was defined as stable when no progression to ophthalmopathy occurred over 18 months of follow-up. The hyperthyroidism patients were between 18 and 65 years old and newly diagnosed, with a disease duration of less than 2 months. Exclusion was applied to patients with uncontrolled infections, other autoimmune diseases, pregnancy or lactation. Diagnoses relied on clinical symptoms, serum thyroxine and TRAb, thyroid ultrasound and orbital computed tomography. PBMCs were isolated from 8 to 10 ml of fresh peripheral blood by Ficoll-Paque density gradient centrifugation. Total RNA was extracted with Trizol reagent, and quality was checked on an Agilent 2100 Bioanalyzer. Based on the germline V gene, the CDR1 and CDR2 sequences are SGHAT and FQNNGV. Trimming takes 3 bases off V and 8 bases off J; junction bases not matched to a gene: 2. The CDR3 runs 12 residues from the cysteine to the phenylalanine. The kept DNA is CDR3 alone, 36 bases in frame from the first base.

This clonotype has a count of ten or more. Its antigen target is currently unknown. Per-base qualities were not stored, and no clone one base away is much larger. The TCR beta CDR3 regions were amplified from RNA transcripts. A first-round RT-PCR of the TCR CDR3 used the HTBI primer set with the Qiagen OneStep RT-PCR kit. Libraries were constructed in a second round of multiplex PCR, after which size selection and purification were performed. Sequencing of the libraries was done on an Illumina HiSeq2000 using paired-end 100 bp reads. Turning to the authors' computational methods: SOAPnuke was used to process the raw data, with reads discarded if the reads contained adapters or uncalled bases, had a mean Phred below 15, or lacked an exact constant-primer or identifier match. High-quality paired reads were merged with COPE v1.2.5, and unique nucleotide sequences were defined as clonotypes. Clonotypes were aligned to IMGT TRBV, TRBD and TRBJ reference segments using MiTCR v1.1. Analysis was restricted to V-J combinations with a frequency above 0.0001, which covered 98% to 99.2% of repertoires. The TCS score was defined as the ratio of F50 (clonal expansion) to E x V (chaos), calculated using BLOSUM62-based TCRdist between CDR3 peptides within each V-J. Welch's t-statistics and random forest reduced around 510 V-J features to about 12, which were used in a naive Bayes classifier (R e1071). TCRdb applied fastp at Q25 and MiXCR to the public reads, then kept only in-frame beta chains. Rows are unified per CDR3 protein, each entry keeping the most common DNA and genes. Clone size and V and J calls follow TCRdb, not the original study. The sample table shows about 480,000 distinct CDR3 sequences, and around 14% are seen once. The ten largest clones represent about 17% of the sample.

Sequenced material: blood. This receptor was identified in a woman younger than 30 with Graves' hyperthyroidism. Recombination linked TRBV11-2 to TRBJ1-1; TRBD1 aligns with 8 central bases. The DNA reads TGTGCCAGCAGCTTGTGGGACAGGGAAGCTTTCTTT. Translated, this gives CASSLWDREAFF.